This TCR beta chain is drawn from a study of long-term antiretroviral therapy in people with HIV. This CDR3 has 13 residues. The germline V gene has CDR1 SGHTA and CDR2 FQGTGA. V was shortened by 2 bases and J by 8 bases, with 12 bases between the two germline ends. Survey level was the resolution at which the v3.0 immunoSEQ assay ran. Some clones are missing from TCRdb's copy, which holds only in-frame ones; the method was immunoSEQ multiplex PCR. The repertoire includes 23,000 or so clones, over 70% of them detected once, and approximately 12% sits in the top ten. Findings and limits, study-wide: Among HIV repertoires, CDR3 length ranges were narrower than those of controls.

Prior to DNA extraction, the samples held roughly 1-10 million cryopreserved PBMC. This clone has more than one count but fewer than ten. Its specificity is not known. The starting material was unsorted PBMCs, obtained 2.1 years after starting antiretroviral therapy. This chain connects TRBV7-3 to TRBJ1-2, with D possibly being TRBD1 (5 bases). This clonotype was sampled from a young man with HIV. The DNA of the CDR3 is TGTGCCAGCAGCTTATTGGCAGGGAGCGGCTACACCTTC. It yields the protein CASSLLAGSGYTF.